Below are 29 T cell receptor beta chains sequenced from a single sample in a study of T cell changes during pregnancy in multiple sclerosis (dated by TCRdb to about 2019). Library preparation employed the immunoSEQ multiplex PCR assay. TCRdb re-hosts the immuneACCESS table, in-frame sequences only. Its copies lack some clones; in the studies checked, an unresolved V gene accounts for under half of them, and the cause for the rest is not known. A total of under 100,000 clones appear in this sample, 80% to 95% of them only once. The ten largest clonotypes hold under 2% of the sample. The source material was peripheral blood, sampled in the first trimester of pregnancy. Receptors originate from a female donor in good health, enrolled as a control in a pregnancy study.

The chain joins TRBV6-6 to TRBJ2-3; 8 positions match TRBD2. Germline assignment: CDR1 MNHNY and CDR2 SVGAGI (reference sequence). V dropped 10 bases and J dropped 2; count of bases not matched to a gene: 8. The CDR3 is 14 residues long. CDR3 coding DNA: TGTGCCATACGTAGTAGCGGGGTCACAGATACGCAGTATTTT. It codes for CAIRSSGVTDTQYF.

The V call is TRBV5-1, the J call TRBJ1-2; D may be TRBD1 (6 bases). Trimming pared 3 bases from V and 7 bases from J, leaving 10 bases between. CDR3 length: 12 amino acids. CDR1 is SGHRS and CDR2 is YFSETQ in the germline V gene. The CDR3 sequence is CASSSTGSGYTF. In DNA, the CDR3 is TGCGCCAGCAGCTCTACAGGGTCTGGCTACACCTTC.

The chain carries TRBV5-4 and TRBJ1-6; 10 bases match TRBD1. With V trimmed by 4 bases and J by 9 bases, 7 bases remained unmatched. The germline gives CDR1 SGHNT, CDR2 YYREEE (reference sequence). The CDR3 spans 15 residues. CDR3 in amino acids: CASSTETGGRSPLHF. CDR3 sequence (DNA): TGTGCCAGCAGCACCGAGACAGGGGGCCGTTCACCCCTCCACTTT.

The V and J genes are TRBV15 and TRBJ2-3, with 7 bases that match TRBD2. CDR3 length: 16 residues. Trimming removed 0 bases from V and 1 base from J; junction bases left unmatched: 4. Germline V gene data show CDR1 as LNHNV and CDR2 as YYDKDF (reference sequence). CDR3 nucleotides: TGTGCCACCAGCAGAGATCCGGGGGGTCGCACAGATACGCAGTATTTT. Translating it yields CATSRDPGGRTDTQYF.

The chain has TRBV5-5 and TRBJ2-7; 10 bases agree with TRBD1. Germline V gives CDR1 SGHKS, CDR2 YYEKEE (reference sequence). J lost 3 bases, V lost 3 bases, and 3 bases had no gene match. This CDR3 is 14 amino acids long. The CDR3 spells CASSSRDRGYEQYF. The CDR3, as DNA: TGTGCCAGCAGCTCCCGGGACAGGGGCTACGAGCAGTACTTC.

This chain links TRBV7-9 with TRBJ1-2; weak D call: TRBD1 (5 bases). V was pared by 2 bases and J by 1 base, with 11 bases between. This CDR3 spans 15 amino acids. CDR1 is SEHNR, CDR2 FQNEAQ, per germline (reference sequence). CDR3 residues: CASSLFRAFNYGYTF. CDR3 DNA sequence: TGTGCCAGCAGCTTATTCAGGGCCTTTAACTATGGCTACACCTTC.

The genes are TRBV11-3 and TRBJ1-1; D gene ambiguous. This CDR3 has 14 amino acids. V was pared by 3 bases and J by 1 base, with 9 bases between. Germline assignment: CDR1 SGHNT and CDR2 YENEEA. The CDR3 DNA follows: TGTGCCAGCAGCTTCCGACACCCGAACACTGAAGCTTTCTTT. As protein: CASSFRHPNTEAFF.

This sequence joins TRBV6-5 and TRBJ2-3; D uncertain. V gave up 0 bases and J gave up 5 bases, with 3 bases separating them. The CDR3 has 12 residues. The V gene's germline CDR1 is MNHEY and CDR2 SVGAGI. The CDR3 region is CASSYSLDTQYF. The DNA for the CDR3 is TGTGCCAGCAGTTACTCTCTAGATACGCAGTATTTT.

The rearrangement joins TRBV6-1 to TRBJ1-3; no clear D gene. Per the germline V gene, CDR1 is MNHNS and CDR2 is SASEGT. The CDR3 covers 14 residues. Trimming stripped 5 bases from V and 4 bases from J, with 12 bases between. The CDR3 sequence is CASSLIIAGNTIYF. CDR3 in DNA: TGTGCCAGCAGTTTAATAATCGCGGGAAACACCATATATTTT.

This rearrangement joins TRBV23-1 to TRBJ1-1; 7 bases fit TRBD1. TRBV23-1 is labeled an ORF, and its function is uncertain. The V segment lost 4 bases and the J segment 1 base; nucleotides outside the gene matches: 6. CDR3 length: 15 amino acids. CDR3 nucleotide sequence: TGCGCCAGCAGTCTTGACAGGGCAACGAACACTGAAGCTTTCTTT. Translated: CASSLDRATNTEAFF.

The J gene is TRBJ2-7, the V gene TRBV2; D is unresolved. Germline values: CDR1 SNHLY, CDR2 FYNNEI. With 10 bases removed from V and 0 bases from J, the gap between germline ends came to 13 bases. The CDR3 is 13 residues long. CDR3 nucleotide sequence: TGTGCCATCCTCGAGGTGAGCTCCTACGAGCAGTACTTC. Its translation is CAILEVSSYEQYF.

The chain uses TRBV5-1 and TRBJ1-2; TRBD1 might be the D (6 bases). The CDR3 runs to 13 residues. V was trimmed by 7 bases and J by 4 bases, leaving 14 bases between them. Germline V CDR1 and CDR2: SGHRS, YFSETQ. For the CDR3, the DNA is TGCGCCAGCCAGACTCAGGGGTCCTATGGCTACACCTTC. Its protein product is CASQTQGSYGYTF.

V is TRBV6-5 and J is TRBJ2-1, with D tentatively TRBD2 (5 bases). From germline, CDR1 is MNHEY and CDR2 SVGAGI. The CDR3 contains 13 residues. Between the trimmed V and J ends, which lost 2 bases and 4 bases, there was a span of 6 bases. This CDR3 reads CASSYGGYNEQFF. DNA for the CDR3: TGTGCCAGCAGTTACGGAGGATACAATGAGCAGTTCTTC.

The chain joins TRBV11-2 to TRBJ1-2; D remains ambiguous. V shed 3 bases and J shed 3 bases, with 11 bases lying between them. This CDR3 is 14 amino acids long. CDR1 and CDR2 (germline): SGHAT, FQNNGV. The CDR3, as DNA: TGTGCCAGCAGCTTCCGGCGACAAGACTATGGCTACACCTTC. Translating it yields CASSFRRQDYGYTF.

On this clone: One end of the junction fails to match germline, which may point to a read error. The CDR3 here is CSATGTGGVF. The DNA of the CDR3 is TGCAGTGCAACCGGGACTGGGGGGGTCTTC. The chain carries TRBV20-1 and TRBJ2-1; 7 bases agree with TRBD2. CDR1 DFQATT and CDR2 SNEGSKA come from the germline V gene (reference sequence). This CDR3 comprises 10 residues.

In DNA, the CDR3 is TGTGCCATCAGTGAGTCGGGGACTCCTTCACCCCTCCACTTT. This gives the protein CAISESGTPSPLHF. The V and J genes are TRBV10-3 and TRBJ1-6, with D possibly matching TRBD1 (5 bases). Germline V gene sequence: CDR1 ENHRY, CDR2 SYGVKD. The CDR3 sequence is 14 residues long. Trimming shortened V by 0 bases and J by 9 bases, and 9 bases separated the two germline ends.

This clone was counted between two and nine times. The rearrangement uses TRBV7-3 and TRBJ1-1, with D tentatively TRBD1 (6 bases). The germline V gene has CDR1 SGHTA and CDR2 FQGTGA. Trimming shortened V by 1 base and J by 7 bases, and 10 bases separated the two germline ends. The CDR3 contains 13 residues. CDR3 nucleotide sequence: TGTGCCAGCAGCTTAATCGAAGGGGGTGAAGCTTTCTTT. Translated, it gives CASSLIEGGEAFF.

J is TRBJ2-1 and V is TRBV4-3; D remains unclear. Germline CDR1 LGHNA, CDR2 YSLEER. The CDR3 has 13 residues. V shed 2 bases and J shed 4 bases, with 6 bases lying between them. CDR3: CASSQSGYNEQFF. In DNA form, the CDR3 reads TGCGCCAGCAGCCAATCAGGATACAATGAGCAGTTCTTC.

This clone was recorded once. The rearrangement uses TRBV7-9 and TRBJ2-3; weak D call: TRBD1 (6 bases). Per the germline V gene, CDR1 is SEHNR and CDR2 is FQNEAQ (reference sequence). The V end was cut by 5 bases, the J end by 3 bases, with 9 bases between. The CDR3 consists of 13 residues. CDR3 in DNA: TGTGCCAGCAGCGCGCAGGGGACAGATACGCAGTATTTT. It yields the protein CASSAQGTDTQYF. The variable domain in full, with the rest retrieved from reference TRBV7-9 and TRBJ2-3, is DTGVSQNPRHKITKRGQNVTFRCDPISEHNRLYWYRQTLGQGPEFLTYFQNEAQLEKSRLLSDRFSAERPKGSFSTLEIQRTEQGDSAMYLCASSAQGTDTQYFGPGTRLTVL.

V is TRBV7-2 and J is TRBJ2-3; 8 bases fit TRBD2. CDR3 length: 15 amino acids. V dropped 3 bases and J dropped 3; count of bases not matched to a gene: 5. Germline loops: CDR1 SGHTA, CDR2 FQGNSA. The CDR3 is CASSFQRGLTDTQYF. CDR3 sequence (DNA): TGTGCCAGCAGCTTCCAGCGGGGGTTGACAGATACGCAGTATTTT.

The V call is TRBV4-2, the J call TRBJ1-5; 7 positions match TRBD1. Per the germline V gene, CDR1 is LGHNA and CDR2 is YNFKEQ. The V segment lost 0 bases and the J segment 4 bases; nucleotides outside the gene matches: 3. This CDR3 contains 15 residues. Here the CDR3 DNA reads TGTGCCAGCAGCCAAGACTTACAGGGGAATCAGCCCCAGCATTTT. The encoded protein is CASSQDLQGNQPQHF.

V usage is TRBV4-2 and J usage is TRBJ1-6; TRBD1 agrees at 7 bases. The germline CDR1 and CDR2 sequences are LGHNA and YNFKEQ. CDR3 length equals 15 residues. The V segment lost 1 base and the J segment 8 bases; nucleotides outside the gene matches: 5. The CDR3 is CASSQAQGGYSPLHF. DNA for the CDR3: TGTGCCAGCAGCCAAGCCCAGGGGGGATATTCACCCCTCCACTTT.

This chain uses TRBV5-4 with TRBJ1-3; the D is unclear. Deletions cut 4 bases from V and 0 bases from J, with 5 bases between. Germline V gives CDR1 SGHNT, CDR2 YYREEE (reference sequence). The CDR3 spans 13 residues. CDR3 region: CASSLGSGNTIYF. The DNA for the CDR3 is TGTGCCAGCAGCCTAGGCTCTGGAAACACCATATATTTT.

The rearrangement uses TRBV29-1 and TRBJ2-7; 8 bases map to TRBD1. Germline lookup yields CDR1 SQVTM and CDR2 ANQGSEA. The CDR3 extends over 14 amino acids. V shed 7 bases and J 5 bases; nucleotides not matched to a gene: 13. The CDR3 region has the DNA TGCAGCGCCGCTGGATCGACAGGGGCCCACGAGCAGTACTTC. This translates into CSAAGSTGAHEQYF.

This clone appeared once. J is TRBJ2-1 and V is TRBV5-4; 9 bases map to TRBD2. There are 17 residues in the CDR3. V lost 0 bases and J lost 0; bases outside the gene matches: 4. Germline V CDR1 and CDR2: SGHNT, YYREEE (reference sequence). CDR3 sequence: CASSLGSGGNSYNEQFF. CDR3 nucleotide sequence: TGTGCCAGCAGCTTGGGTAGCGGGGGAAACTCCTACAATGAGCAGTTCTTC.

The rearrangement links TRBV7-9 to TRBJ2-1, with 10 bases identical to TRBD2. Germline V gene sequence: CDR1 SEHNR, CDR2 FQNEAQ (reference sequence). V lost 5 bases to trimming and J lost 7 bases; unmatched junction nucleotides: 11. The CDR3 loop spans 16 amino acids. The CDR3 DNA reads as TGTGCCAGCAGCAACGACCCGGGACTAGCGAGAAATGAGCAGTTCTTC. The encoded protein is CASSNDPGLARNEQFF.

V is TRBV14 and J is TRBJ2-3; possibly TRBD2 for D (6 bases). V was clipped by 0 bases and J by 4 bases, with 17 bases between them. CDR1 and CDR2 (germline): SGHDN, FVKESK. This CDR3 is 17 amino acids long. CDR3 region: CASSQEYSTSRADTQYF. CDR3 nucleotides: TGTGCCAGCAGCCAAGAATACTCAACTAGCAGGGCAGATACGCAGTATTTT.

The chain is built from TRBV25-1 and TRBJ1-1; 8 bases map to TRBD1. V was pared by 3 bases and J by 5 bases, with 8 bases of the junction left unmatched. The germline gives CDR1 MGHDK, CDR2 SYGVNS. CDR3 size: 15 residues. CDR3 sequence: CASSDQGALRTEAFF. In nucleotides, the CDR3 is TGTGCCAGCAGTGATCAGGGGGCGCTTAGAACTGAAGCTTTCTTT.

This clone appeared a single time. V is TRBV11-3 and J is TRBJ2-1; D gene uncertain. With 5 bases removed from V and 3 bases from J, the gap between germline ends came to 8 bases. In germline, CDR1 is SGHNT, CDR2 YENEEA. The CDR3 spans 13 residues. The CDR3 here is CASSAYGYNEQFF. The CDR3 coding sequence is TGTGCCAGCAGCGCCTACGGCTACAATGAGCAGTTCTTC.